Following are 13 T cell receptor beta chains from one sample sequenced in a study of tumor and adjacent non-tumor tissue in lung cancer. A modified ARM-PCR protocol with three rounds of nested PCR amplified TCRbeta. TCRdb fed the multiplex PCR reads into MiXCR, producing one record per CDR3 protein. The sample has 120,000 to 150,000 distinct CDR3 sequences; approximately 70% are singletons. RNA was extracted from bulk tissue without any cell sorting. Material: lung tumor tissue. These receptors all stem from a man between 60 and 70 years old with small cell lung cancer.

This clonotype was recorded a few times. The CDR3, as DNA: TGCAGCGTTGTGTCCCCAGCGAGAGATACGCAGTATTTT. Residues: CSVVSPARDTQYF. This chain links TRBV29-1 with TRBJ2-3; D call uncertain. Trimming removed 4 bases from V and 5 bases from J, with 13 bases in between. The CDR3 extends over 13 amino acids. Per the germline V gene, CDR1 is SQVTM and CDR2 is ANQGSEA.

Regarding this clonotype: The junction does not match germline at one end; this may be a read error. In DNA form, the CDR3 reads TGCGCCAGTAGCCAATTATCTGGGAAGAACACAGATATGCAGTATTTT. Its translation is CASSQLSGKNTDMQYF. The J gene is TRBJ2-3, the V gene TRBV4-1; D gene unclear. The germline gives CDR1 MGHRA, CDR2 YSYEKL. The CDR3 consists of 16 residues.

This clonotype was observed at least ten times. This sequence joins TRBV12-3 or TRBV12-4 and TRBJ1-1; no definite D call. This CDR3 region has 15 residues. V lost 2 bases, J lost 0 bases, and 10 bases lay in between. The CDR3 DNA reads TGTGCCAGCAGTTTAAAAGACATCCTGAACACTGAAGCTTTCTTT. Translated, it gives CASSLKDILNTEAFF.

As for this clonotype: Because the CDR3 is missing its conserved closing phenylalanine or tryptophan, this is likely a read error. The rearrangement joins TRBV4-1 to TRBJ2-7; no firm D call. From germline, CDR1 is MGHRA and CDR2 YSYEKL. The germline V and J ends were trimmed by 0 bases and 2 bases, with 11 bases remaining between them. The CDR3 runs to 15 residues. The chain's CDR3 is CASSQEPDTTYEQYL. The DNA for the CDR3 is TGCGCCAGCAGCCAAGAACCCGATACTACCTACGAGCAGTACCTC.

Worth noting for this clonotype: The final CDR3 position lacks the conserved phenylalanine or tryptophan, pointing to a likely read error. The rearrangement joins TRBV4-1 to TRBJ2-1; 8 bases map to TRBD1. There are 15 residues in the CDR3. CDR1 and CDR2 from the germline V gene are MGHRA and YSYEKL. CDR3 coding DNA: TGCGCCAGCAGCCTAGAGGACAGGGAATACAATGGGCAGTTCCTC. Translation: CASSLEDREYNGQFL.

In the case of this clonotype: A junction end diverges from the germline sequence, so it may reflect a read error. In DNA form, the CDR3 reads TGTACCAGCAGCCTAACTCCGGGACAGGGGTACGGCTACACCTTC. Encoded protein: CTSSLTPGQGYGYTF. The chain has TRBV4-1 and TRBJ1-2, with TRBD1 matching over 10 bases. Germline V gene sequence: CDR1 MGHRA, CDR2 YSYEKL. The CDR3 totals 15 residues.

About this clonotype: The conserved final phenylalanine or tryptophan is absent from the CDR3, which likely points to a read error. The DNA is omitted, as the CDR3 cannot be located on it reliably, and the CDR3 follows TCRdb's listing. CDR3 residues: CASSLYRGRADTQNL. J is TRBJ2-3 and V is TRBV11-3; the table's D call, TRBD1, has no DNA check behind it. A total of 15 residues make up the CDR3, ends included. Germline V gives CDR1 SGHNT, CDR2 YENEEA.

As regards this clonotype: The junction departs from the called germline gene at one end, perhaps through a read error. CDR3 in DNA: TGTCCCAGCAGCTTGGACCAGGGCATTCAGTATTTC. Encoded protein: CPSSLDQGIQYF. The chain recombines TRBV7-8 with TRBJ2-4, with D possibly being TRBD1 (5 bases). CDR1 and CDR2 (germline): SGHVS, FQNEAQ. The CDR3 covers 12 residues. The full variable domain, in which reference TRBV7-8 and TRBJ2-4 provide the parts outside the CDR3, is GAGVSQSPRYKVAKRGQDVALRCDPISGHVSLFWYQQALGQGPEFLTYFQNEAQLDKSGLPSDRFFAERPEGSVSTLKIQRTQQEDSAVYLCPSSLDQGIQYFGAGTRLSVL.

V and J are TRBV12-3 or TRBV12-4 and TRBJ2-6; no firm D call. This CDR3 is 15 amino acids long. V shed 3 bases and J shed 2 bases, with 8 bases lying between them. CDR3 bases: TGTGCCAGCAGTTTTGAGGTTACTGGGGCCAACGTCCTGACTTTC. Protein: CASSFEVTGANVLTF.

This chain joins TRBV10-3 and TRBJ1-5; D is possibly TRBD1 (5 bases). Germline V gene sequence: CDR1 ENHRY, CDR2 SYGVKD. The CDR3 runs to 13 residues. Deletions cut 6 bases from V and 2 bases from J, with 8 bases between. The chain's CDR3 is CAIRGGGNQPQHF. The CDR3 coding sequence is TGTGCCATCAGGGGAGGGGGCAATCAGCCCCAGCATTTT.

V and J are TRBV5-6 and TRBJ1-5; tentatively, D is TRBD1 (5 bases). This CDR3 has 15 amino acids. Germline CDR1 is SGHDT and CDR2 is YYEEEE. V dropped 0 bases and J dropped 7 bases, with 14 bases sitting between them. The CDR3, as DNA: TGTGCCAGCAGCTTGGGGGTTCAGGGCCGACAGCCCCAGCATTTT. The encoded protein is CASSLGVQGRQPQHF.

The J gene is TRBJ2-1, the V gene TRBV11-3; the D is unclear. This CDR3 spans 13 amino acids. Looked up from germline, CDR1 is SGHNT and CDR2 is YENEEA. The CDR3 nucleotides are TGTGGTAGCAGCTTAAGACTGTACAATGAGCAGTTCTTC. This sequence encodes CGSSLRLYNEQFF.

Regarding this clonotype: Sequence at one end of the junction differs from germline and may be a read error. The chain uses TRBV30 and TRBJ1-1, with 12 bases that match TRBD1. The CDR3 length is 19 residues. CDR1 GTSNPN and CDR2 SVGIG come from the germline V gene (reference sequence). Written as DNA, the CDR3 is TGTGCCTGGAATGTGATTTCTCGGGACAGGGGGCATTTGAACACTGAATCTTTCTTT. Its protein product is CAWNVISRDRGHLNTESFF.